A selection of T cell receptor beta chains follows, all from one sample in a study of blood T cell repertoires in COVID-19. Profiling relied on immunoSEQ multiplex PCR, and the TCRdb table lists in-frame clones only, not all of them. The data contain 100,000 or so clones, approximately 85% of them singletons. What was sequenced was peripheral blood. The receptors here all came from a middle-aged man with acute or convalescent COVID-19. CDR3s include the opening cysteine and the closing phenylalanine or tryptophan. A D gene is named only where the DNA matches it firmly. Clone sizes are given selectively: once, few, many, or a class where the clone is expanded.

TRBJ2-5,once,TRBV4-2,16,TRBD2,TGTGCCAGCAGCCAAGAACTAGCGGGTCTTAGAGAGACCCAGTACTTC,CASSQELAGLRETQYF
TRBJ1-1,-,TRBV3-1/TRBV3-2,14,TRBD1,TGTGCCAGCAGCCCCATGGGACAGAGTACTGAAGCTTTCTTT,CASSPMGQSTEAFF
TRBJ1-2,-,TRBV15,16,TRBD1,TGTGCCACCAGCACGCCCGGGACAGGGTCCAACTATGGCTACACCTTC,CATSTPGTGSNYGYTF
TRBJ1-2,-,TRBV5-1,14,-,TGCGCCAGCAGCTTGGCCCAAGCGAACTATGGCTACACCTTC,CASSLAQANYGYTF
TRBJ1-1,-,TRBV28,12,-,TGTGCCAGCAGTTTAACCGTCTATCGAGCTTTCTTT,CASSLTVYRAFF
TRBJ2-1,-,TRBV11-2,16,-,TGTGCCAGCAGCCTACGCGGGGATGTGTCCTACAATGAGCAGTTCTTC,CASSLRGDVSYNEQFF
TRBJ1-6,-,TRBV9,14,TRBD1,TGTGCCAGCAGGATAGAGACAGGGGATTCACCCCTCCACTTT,CASRIETGDSPLHF
TRBJ2-2,-,TRBV9,18,TRBD2,TGTGCCAGCAGCCCAACAGCGGGAGGGCTTTCGAACACCGGGGAGCTGTTTTTT,CASSPTAGGLSNTGELFF
TRBJ1-1,-,TRBV3-1/TRBV3-2,13,-,TGTGCCAGCAGCCAAGAAGGCAGGGGAAGAGCTTTCTTT,CASSQEGRGRAFF
TRBJ1-1,-,TRBV19,13,TRBD1,TGTGCCAGCGAACAATGGGGGACAGATGAAGCTTTCTTT,CASEQWGTDEAFF
TRBJ2-7,-,TRBV7-9,11,-,TGTGCCAGCAGCCTCGCCGAGCAGCAGTACTTC,CASSLAEQQYF
TRBJ2-7,-,TRBV5-4,16,TRBD1,TGTGCCAGCACCCGCCCAAAAGGACAGGGCTCCTACGAGCAGTACTTC,CASTRPKGQGSYEQYF
TRBJ1-1,-,TRBV29-1,13,TRBD1,TGCAGCGTTGGAAGACAGGGGGGCACTGAAGCTTTCTTT,CSVGRQGGTEAFF
TRBJ1-1,once,TRBV27,15,TRBD1,TGTGCCAGCAGTTTATCGTGGACAGGGAACACTGAAGCTTTCTTT,CASSLSWTGNTEAFF
TRBJ2-2,-,TRBV3-1/TRBV3-2,15,-,TGTGCCAGCAGCCAAGGCGGGGAGGGGGCCGGGGAGCTGTTTTTT,CASSQGGEGAGELFF
TRBJ1-5,-,TRBV2,13,-,TGTGCCAGCAGGGACAGACGAAATCAGCCCCAGCATTTT,CASRDRRNQPQHF
TRBJ2-7,-,TRBV11-2,14,-,TGTGCCAGCAGCTTAGCGAACGCAGACTACGAGCAGTACTTC,CASSLANADYEQYF
TRBJ2-5,-,TRBV7-3,15,TRBD1,TGTGCCAGCAGCCCTACCCGACAGGGAACAGAGACCCAGTACTTC,CASSPTRQGTETQYF
TRBJ1-4,-,TRBV5-1,14,-,TGCGCCAGCAGCTTGGCAGGGCAAAATGAAAAACTGTTTTTT,CASSLAGQNEKLFF
TRBJ2-2,-,TRBV5-1,14,TRBD1,TGCGCCAGCAGGGGACAGTCGAACACCGGGGAGCTGTTTTTT,CASRGQSNTGELFF
TRBJ2-2,-,TRBV12-3/TRBV12-4,13,-,TGTGCCAGCAGTCCCCCAGGGTCCGGGGAGCTGTTTTTT,CASSPPGSGELFF
TRBJ2-2,-,TRBV7-8,13,-,TGTGCCAGCAGCCGATACTACACCGGGGAGCTGTTTTTT,CASSRYYTGELFF
TRBJ2-3,-,TRBV6-4,15,TRBD1,TGTGCCAGCAGCGAACCGGGACAGGGAATAGATACGCAGTATTTT,CASSEPGQGIDTQYF
TRBJ2-7,few,TRBV5-1,14,TRBD1,TGCGCCAGCAGCTTGGAGGGACAGGGTGGCGAGCAGTACTTC,CASSLEGQGGEQYF
TRBJ1-6,-,TRBV6-5,14,TRBD1,TGTGCCAGCAGCTCGACAGGGCCTCTCCTACCCCTCCACTTT,CASSSTGPLLPLHF
TRBJ1-6,-,TRBV30,18,-,TGTGCCTGGAGTGTAAGGGGACACCTCAAAGAGAATAATTCACCCCTCCACTTT,CAWSVRGHLKENNSPLHF
TRBJ1-1,-,TRBV11-3,14,TRBD1,TGTGCCAGCAGCTCTAGTGGGCGGACAGGAGGAGCTTTCTTT,CASSSSGRTGGAFF
TRBJ2-7,-,TRBV7-9,16,TRBD2,TGTGCCAGCAGCTCTCCTCTAGCGGAAGGGTCCTACGAGCAGTACTTC,CASSSPLAEGSYEQYF
TRBJ2-3,-,TRBV2,13,-,TGTGCCAGCAGTGGGGACTTCACAGATACGCAGTATTTT,CASSGDFTDTQYF
TRBJ2-3,-,TRBV28,15,TRBD1,TGTGCCAGCAGTGGGACAGGGGATAGCACAGATACGCAGTATTTT,CASSGTGDSTDTQYF
TRBJ2-1,-,TRBV5-4,15,TRBD2,TGTGCCAGCAGCCTAACTAGCGGGAGACACAATGAGCAGTTCTTC,CASSLTSGRHNEQFF
TRBJ1-6,-,TRBV12-3/TRBV12-4,13,-,TGTGCCAGCAGCCTCGGGAACAATTCACCCCTCCACTTT,CASSLGNNSPLHF